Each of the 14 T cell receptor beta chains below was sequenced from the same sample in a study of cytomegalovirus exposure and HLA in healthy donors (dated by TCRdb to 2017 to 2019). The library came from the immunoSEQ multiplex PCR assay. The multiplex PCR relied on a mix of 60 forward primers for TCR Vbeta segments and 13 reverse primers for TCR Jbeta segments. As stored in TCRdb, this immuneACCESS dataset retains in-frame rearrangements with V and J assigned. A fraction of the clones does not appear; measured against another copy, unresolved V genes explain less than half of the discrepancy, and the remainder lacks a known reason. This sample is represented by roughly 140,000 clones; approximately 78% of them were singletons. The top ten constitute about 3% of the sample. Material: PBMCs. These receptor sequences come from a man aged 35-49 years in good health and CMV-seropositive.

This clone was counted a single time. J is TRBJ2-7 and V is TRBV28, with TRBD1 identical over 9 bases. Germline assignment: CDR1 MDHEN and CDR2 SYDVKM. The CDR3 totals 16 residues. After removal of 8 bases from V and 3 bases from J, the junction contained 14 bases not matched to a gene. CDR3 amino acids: CASLGRGQGRGYEQYF. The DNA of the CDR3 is TGTGCCAGCCTGGGCCGGGGACAGGGAAGGGGCTACGAGCAGTACTTC. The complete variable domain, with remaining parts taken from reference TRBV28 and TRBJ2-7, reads DVKVTQSSRYLVKRTGEKVFLECVQDMDHENMFWYRQDPGLGLRLIYFSYDVKMKEKGDIPEGYSVSREKKERFSLILESASTNQTSMYLCASLGRGQGRGYEQYFGPGTRLTVT.

Written as DNA, the CDR3 is TGTGCCAGCAGCTTAGCGCTAGCGGGAGGAGGGGTGCAGTATTTT. This sequence encodes CASSLALAGGGVQYF. V is TRBV7-2 and J is TRBJ2-3; 11 nucleotides agree with TRBD2. The CDR3 totals 15 residues. V lost 0 bases and J lost 11; bases outside the gene matches: 7. CDR1 is SGHTA, CDR2 FQGNSA, per germline.

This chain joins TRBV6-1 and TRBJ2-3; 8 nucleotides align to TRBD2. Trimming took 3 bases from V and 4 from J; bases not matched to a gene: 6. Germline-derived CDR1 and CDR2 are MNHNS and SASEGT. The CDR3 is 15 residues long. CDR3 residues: CASSESGTRSDTQYF. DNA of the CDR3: TGTGCCAGCAGTGAGTCTGGGACTAGATCAGATACGCAGTATTTT.

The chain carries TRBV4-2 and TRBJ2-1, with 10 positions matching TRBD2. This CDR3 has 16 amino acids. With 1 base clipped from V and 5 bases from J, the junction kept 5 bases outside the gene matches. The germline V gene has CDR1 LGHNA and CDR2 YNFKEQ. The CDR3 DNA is TGTGCCAGCAGCCAAGCTCCACTAGCGGGGAACAATGAGCAGTTCTTC. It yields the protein CASSQAPLAGNNEQFF.

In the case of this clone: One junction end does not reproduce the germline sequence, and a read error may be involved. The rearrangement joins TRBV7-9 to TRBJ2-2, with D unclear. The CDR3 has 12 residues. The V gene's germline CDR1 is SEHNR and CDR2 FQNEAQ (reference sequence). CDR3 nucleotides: TGTTCCAGCAGCATCTCTACCGGGGAGCTGTTTTTT. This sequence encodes CSSSISTGELFF.

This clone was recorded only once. This CDR3 is CASSLVGVSSTDTQYF. In DNA, the CDR3 is TGTGCCAGCAGCTTAGTGGGAGTATCTAGCACAGATACGCAGTATTTT. V gene TRBV7-8 combines with J gene TRBJ2-3; D is possibly TRBD2 (5 bases). Germline values: CDR1 SGHVS, CDR2 FQNEAQ. V was cut by 1 base and J by 0 bases, with 11 bases left in between. The CDR3 is 16 residues long. Complete variable domain (other parts from reference TRBV7-8 and TRBJ2-3): GAGVSQSPRYKVAKRGQDVALRCDPISGHVSLFWYQQALGQGPEFLTYFQNEAQLDKSGLPSDRFFAERPEGSVSTLKIQRTQQEDSAVYLCASSLVGVSSTDTQYFGPGTRLTVL.

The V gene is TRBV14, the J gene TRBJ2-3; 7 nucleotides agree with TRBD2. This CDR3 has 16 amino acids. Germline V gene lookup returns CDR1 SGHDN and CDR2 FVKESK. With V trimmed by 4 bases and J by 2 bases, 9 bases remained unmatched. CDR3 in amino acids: CASSPLASGPTDTQYF. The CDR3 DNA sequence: TGTGCCAGCAGCCCTCTTGCTAGCGGACCCACAGATACGCAGTATTTT. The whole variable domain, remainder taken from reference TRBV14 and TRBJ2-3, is EAGVTQFPSHSVIEKGQTVTLRCDPISGHDNLYWYRRVMGKEIKFLLHFVKESKQDESGMPNNRFLAERTGGTYSTLKVQPAELEDSGVYFCASSPLASGPTDTQYFGPGTRLTVL.

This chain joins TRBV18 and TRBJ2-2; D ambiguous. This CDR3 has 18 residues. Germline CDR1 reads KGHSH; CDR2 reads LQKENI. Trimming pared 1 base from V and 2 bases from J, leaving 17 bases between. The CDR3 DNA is TGTGCCAGCTCACCACAGTCCGGGTTAAGCCTTAACACCGGGGAGCTGTTTTTT. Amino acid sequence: CASSPQSGLSLNTGELFF.

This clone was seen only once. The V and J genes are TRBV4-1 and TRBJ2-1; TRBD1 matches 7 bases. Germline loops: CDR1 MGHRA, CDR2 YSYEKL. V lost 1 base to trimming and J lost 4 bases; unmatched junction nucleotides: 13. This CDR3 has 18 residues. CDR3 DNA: TGCGCCAGCAGCCAAGGATCTCCGGGACAGAGACTGTACAATGAGCAGTTCTTC. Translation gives CASSQGSPGQRLYNEQFF.

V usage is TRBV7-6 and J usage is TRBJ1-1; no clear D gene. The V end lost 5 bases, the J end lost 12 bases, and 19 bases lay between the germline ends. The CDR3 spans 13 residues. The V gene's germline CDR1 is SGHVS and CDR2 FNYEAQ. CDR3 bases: TGTGCCAGCAGCCTTAACTCCGGGTTAGGAACTTTCTTT. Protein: CASSLNSGLGTFF.

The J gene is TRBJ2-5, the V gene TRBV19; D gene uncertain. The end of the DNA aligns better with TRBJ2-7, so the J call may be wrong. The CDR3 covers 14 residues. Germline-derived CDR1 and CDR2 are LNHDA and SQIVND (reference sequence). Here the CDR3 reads CASSRDNNDYEQYF. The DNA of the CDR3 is TGTGCCAGTAGTAGAGACAACAACGACTACGAGCAGTACTTC.

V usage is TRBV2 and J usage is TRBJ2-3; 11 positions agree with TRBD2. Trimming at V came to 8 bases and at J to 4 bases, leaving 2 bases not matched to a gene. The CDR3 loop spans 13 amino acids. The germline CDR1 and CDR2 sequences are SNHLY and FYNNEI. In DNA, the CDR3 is TGTGCCAGCCGGACTAGCGGGTCAGATACGCAGTATTTT. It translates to CASRTSGSDTQYF.

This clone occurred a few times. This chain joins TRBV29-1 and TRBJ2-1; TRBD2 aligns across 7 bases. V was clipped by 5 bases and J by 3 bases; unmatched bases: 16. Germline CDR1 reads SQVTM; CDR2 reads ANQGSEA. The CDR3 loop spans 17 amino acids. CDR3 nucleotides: TGCAGCGTTCAGGGACTACGGGGAAAACCTAACTACAATGAGCAGTTCTTC. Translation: CSVQGLRGKPNYNEQFF.

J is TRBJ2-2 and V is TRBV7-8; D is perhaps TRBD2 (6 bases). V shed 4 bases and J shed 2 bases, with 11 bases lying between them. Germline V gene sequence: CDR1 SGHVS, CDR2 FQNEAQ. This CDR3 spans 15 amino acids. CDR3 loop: CASSSGLLNTGELFF. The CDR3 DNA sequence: TGTGCCAGCAGCTCCGGACTACTTAACACCGGGGAGCTGTTTTTT.